This entry lists 5 T cell receptor beta chains sequenced from one sample in a study of cytomegalovirus exposure and HLA in healthy donors. PCR amplification relied on 60 Vbeta primers (plus 13 Jbeta primers). Clones were read by immunoSEQ multiplex PCR, and TCRdb kept only the in-frame ones, dropping some. This table holds about 69,000 clones, 65% to 70% found once. Sequencing used PBMCs. The receptors shown here come from a male donor in good health and CMV-seropositive.

J is TRBJ1-6 and V is TRBV7-2; the D gene is possibly TRBD1 (5 bases). Trimming left V 1 base short and J 9 bases short, with 13 bases between. This CDR3 has 15 amino acids. Germline loops: CDR1 SGHTA, CDR2 FQGNSA. CDR3 protein: CASSLVGQGTSPLHF. CDR3 nucleotides: TGTGCCAGCAGCTTAGTGGGTCAGGGAACTTCACCCCTCCACTTT.

V and J are TRBV10-3 and TRBJ2-5; the match to TRBD1 covers 9 bases. The CDR3 loop spans 15 amino acids. Per germline, CDR1 ENHRY and CDR2 SYGVKD. The V segment lost 7 bases and the J segment 5 bases; nucleotides outside the gene matches: 11. CDR3 region: CAITAGTGFGETQYF. The CDR3 DNA follows: TGTGCCATCACCGCCGGGACAGGGTTTGGGGAGACCCAGTACTTC.

The gene calls are TRBV6-5 and TRBJ2-2, with TRBD2 as a possible D gene (5 bases). The CDR3 covers 12 residues. V lost 5 bases, J lost 5 bases, and 6 bases lay in between. CDR1 MNHEY and CDR2 SVGAGI come from the germline V gene. The CDR3: CASSGSTGELFF. DNA of the CDR3: TGTGCCAGCAGTGGGAGTACCGGGGAGCTGTTTTTT.

The gene calls are TRBV15 and TRBJ1-1; D gene unclear. In germline, CDR1 is LNHNV, CDR2 YYDKDF (reference sequence). V lost 5 bases to trimming and J lost 4 bases, with 17 bases between them. CDR3 size: 15 residues. CDR3 coding DNA: TGTGCCACCAGCTCCCGGCTCGAGGTTTTCACTGAAGCTTTCTTT. It is translated as CATSSRLEVFTEAFF. Drawing the rest from reference TRBV15 and TRBJ1-1, the complete variable domain is DAMVIQNPRYQVTQFGKPVTLSCSQTLNHNVMYWYQQKSSQAPKLLFHYYDKDFNNEADTPDNFQSRRPNTSFCFLDIRSPGLGDTAMYLCATSSRLEVFTEAFFGQGTRLTVV.

This clone was detected only a few times. This sequence joins TRBV10-2 and TRBJ1-2; perhaps TRBD1 as D (6 bases). Germline CDR1 WSHSY, CDR2 SAAADI. The CDR3 has 14 residues. Deletions cut 0 bases from V and 6 bases from J, with 11 bases between. CDR3 DNA sequence: TGCGCCAGCAGTGAGTCCCAGGGGAAGGATGGCTACACCTTC. Protein product: CASSESQGKDGYTF.